These 13 T cell receptor beta chains were all obtained from the same sample, sequenced in a study of control samples from healthy donors and cancer patients. Some clones are missing from TCRdb's copy, which holds only in-frame ones; the method was immunoSEQ multiplex PCR. The sample has about 100,000 clones, 87% seen once. Sequencing was carried out using blood. Source of these receptors: a woman aged 45-59 years in good health.

This chain uses TRBV11-2 with TRBJ2-1; 7 bases align to TRBD1. With V trimmed by 5 bases and J by 8 bases, 9 bases remained unmatched. Germline CDR1 SGHAT, CDR2 FQNNGV. The CDR3 is 14 residues long. The CDR3 DNA reads TGTGCCAGCAGCCCGAGGACAGGTGGAGATGAGCAGTTCTTC. Encoded protein: CASSPRTGGDEQFF.

The rearrangement uses TRBV7-9 and TRBJ1-1; D uncertain. Germline lookup yields CDR1 SEHNR and CDR2 FQNEAQ (reference sequence). The germline V and J ends were trimmed by 0 bases and 4 bases, with 6 bases remaining between them. This CDR3 spans 13 amino acids. The chain's CDR3 is CASSLAPSTEAFF. As DNA, the CDR3 is TGTGCCAGCAGCTTAGCCCCAAGCACTGAAGCTTTCTTT.

The rearrangement uses TRBV12-3 or TRBV12-4 and TRBJ1-1; maybe TRBD1 (5 bases). The V and J ends lost 2 bases and 8 bases respectively, with 12 bases between them. The CDR3 length is 13 residues. The CDR3 nucleotides are TGTGCCAGCAGTTTATCGGGACGGTCAGAAGCTTTCTTT. Translated: CASSLSGRSEAFF.

The chain is built from TRBV5-4 and TRBJ2-7; TRBD2 matches 7 bases. CDR3 length: 13 amino acids. Per germline, CDR1 SGHNT and CDR2 YYREEE (reference sequence). Trimming cost V 4 bases and J 2 bases; bases outside gene matches: 3. The CDR3 bases are TGTGCCAGCAGCAAGCGGGACGCCTACGAGCAGTACGTC. It is translated as CASSKRDAYEQYV.

The chain carries TRBV3-1 (or the pseudogene TRBV3-2) and TRBJ1-1, with D perhaps TRBD1 (6 bases). The CDR3 totals 17 residues. Trimming took 4 bases from V and 1 from J, leaving 19 bases between them. Germline-derived CDR1 and CDR2 are LGHDT and YNNKEL (reference sequence). DNA for the CDR3: TGTGCCAGCAGCCCGGTCCGTTTCAGGGGCACGAACACTGAAGCTTTCTTT. It encodes CASSPVRFRGTNTEAFF.

The gene calls are TRBV6-4 and TRBJ2-3; 9 bases map to TRBD2. Germline lookup yields CDR1 MRHNA and CDR2 SNTAGT. V shed 2 bases and J 3 bases; nucleotides not matched to a gene: 3. The length of the CDR3 is 15 residues. The CDR3 loop reads CASSDGAGGTDTQYF. In DNA form, the CDR3 reads TGTGCCAGCAGTGACGGAGCGGGGGGTACAGATACGCAGTATTTT.

This rearrangement joins TRBV7-2 to TRBJ1-6, with D hard to call. The germline V and J ends were trimmed by 1 base and 8 bases, with 6 bases remaining between them. The CDR3 has 13 amino acids. Germline V gives CDR1 SGHTA, CDR2 FQGNSA. CDR3 loop: CASSLGSDSPLHF. The DNA of the CDR3 is TGTGCCAGCAGCTTAGGGAGTGATTCACCCCTCCACTTT.

This rearrangement joins TRBV13 to TRBJ1-6; TRBD1 matches 8 bases. Germline CDR1 PRHDT, CDR2 FYEKMQ (reference sequence). J lost 7 bases, V lost 0 bases, and 5 bases had no gene match. CDR3 length: 16 residues. The CDR3 spells CASSLGLQGGNSPLHF. The CDR3 DNA reads TGTGCCAGCAGCTTAGGCCTACAGGGGGGAAATTCACCCCTCCACTTT.

This clone was observed once. The chain has TRBV4-1 and TRBJ1-4; D is ambiguous. CDR3 length: 16 amino acids. The germline CDR1 and CDR2 sequences are MGHRA and YSYEKL. With 5 bases removed from V and 0 bases from J, the gap between germline ends came to 13 bases. The CDR3 DNA follows: TGCGCCAGCAGCTCGAATGGGATCGCAACTAATGAAAAACTGTTTTTT. Amino acids: CASSSNGIATNEKLFF.

This chain joins TRBV2 and TRBJ1-1; 7 bases map to TRBD1. The germline CDR1 and CDR2 sequences are SNHLY and FYNNEI. V was pared by 7 bases and J by 5 bases, with 10 bases of the junction left unmatched. The CDR3 is 14 residues long. The CDR3 protein is CASKGQGGFTEAFF. The CDR3 coding sequence is TGTGCCAGCAAAGGACAAGGGGGCTTTACTGAAGCTTTCTTT.

The gene calls are TRBV7-2 and TRBJ2-2, with 11 positions matching TRBD2. The V segment lost 1 base and the J segment 2 bases; nucleotides outside the gene matches: 6. The V gene's germline CDR1 is SGHTA and CDR2 FQGNSA. This CDR3 region has 18 residues. The CDR3 nucleotides read TGTGCCAGCAGCTTAGGGGCGCTAGCGGGAGGAAACACCGGGGAGCTGTTTTTT. This gives the protein CASSLGALAGGNTGELFF.

The chain is built from TRBV18 and TRBJ2-3, with D perhaps TRBD2 (5 bases). V gave up 2 bases and J gave up 1 base, with 7 bases separating them. Germline-derived CDR1 and CDR2 are KGHSH and LQKENI. The CDR3 loop spans 14 amino acids. The CDR3 spells CASSPGLRTDTQYF. CDR3 sequence (DNA): TGTGCCAGCTCACCAGGACTCCGCACAGATACGCAGTATTTT.

The chain combines TRBV14 with TRBJ2-3; TRBD2 matches 13 bases. The CDR3 consists of 16 residues. In germline, CDR1 is SGHDN, CDR2 FVKESK. Germline trimming cut 2 bases from V and 10 bases from J; bases unmatched to any gene: 9. The CDR3 coding sequence is TGTGCCAGCAGCCAAAAACTAGCGGGAGGGCCTCGTGCGCAGTATTTT. This sequence encodes CASSQKLAGGPRAQYF.